This is a list of T cell receptor beta chains from one sample in a study of T cell responses to AZD1222 COVID-19 vaccine. The data were produced by immunoSEQ multiplex PCR, yet TCRdb's version contains in-frame clones alone and is incomplete. The sample shows about 130,000 clones, 70% to 90% of them seen only once. The sequencing used peripheral blood, collected on day 0 of AZD1222 vaccination. These receptors originate from an adult in good health. CDR3s leave out the opening cysteine and the closing phenylalanine or tryptophan.

v_call	j_call	cdr3_aa
TRBV6-5	TRBJ2-7	ASSYSRGYEQY
TRBV24-1	TRBJ1-1	ATSWGEMHTEAF
TRBV4-3	TRBJ2-7	ASSPTVLYEQY
TRBV10-2	TRBJ1-4	ASSSGRTNEKLF
TRBV11-2	TRBJ2-7	ASSGWDTYYEQY
TRBV29-1	TRBJ2-7	SVDEGGGPQY
TRBV11-2	TRBJ2-5	ASSFTGQGAKLKTQY
TRBV9	TRBJ2-2	ASRTGGPPGELF
TRBV19	TRBJ1-1	ASSSRDRGWYTEAF
TRBV10-3	TRBJ1-3	ASNRDFDSGNTIY
TRBV19	TRBJ2-2	ASSIARGWNTGELF